The T cell receptor beta chain under discussion was sequenced for a study of early T cells in non-severe SARS-CoV-2 infection. In this sample, this clonotype turned up a few times. This CDR3 is 16 amino acids long. V was clipped by 3 bases and J by 5 bases, with 16 bases between them. Germline values: CDR1 MGHDK, CDR2 SYGVNS. Each CDR3 protein is one row after TCRdb ran MiXCR on the 5' RACE reads. The sample holds about 110,000 distinct CDR3 sequences, 9% to 13% seen once. The chain joins TRBV25-1 to TRBJ2-2, with D possibly TRBD2 on 6 matching bases. The sequence came from an adult who was a healthcare worker with PCR-confirmed SARS-CoV-2 infection or an uninfected control (not recorded which). The sample comprised whole blood. CDR3 in DNA: TGTGCCAGCAGTGAGAGTTGGTACGGGACTACCGGGGAGCTGTTTTTT. It is translated as CASSESWYGTTGELFF.